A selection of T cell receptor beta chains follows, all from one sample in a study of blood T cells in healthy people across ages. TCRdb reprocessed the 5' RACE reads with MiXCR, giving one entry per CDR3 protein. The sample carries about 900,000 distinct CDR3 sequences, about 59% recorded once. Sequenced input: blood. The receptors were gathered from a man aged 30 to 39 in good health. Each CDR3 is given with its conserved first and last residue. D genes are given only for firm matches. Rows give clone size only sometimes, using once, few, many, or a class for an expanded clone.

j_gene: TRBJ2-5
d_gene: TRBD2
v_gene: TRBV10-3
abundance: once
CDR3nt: TGTGCCATCAGTGAGAGTAGCGGGGGACCGCAGCTGAGCGGGCAGTACTTC
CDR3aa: CAISESSGGPQLSGQYF

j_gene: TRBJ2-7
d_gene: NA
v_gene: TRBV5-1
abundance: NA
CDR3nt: TGCGCCAGCACCGATTTCTACGAGCAGTACTTC
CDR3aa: CASTDFYEQYF

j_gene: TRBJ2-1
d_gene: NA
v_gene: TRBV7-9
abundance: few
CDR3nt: TGTGCCAGCAGTCATGATCTGGGATGGGGGAGCTCCTACAATGAGCAGTTCTTC
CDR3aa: CASSHDLGWGSSYNEQFF

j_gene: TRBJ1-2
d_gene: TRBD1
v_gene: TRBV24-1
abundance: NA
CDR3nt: TGTGCCACCAGTGAACAGGGACAGGGGGCGTCCGGCTACACCTTC
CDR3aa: CATSEQGQGASGYTF

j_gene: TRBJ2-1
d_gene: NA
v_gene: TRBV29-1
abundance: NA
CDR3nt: TGCAGCGTTGAACATAGGGACTCCTACAATGAGCAGTTCTTC
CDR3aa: CSVEHRDSYNEQFF

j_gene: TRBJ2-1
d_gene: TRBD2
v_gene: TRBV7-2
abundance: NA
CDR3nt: TGTGCCAGCACCCTATCGCCTTTTCGGAGCGGGGGACACAATGAGCAGTTCTTC
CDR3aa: CASTLSPFRSGGHNEQFF

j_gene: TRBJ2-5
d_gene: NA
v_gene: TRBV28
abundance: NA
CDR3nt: TGTGCCAGCAATCCCGGGACATTCTTGGAGACCCAGTACTTC
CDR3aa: CASNPGTFLETQYF

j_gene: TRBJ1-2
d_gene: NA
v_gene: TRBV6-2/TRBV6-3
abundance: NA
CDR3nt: TGTGCCAGCAGTCCGGAGGCAGGCTATGGCTACACCTTC
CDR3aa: CASSPEAGYGYTF

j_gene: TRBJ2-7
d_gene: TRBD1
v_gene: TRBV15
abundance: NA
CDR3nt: TGTGCCACCAGCAGAGATGGACAGGGTTCCTACGAGCAGTACTTC
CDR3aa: CATSRDGQGSYEQYF

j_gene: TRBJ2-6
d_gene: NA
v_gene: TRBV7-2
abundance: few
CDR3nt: TGTGCCAGCAGCTTAGACCACTCGTACTCTGGGGCCAACGTCCTGACTTTC
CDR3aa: CASSLDHSYSGANVLTF

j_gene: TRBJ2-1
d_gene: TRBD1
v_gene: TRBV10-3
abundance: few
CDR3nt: TGTGCCATTCAGGGGGCGAGGTACAATGAGCAGTTCTTC
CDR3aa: CAIQGARYNEQFF

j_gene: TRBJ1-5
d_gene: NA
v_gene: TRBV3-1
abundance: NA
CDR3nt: TGTGCCAGCAGCTCAAGTGCAGGGTCGGATCAGCCCCAGCATTTT
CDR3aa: CASSSSAGSDQPQHF

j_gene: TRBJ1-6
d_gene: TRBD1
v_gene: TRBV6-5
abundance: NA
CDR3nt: TGTGCCAGCAGCCGTGGGACAGACTCCTATAATTCACCCCTCCACTTT
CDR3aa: CASSRGTDSYNSPLHF

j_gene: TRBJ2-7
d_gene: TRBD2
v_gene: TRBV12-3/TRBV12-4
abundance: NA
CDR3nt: TGTGCCAGCAGGCAAGCGGGGGTAAGCTCCTACAATGAGCAGTACTTC
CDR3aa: CASRQAGVSSYNEQYF

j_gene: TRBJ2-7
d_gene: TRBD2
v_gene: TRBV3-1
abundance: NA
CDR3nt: TGTGCCAGCAGCCAAGATCCGGGCGGGGGGTCTCAAACCCAGTACTTC
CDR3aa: CASSQDPGGGSQTQYF

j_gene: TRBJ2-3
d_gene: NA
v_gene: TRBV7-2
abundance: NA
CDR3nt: TGTGCCAGCAGCCCTTCTGGCGGGGGACACAGATACGCGCAGTATTTT
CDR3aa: CASSPSGGGHRYAQYF

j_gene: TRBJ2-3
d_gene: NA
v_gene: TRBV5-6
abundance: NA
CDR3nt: TGTGCCAGCAGCTTGGGCGGTCTCACAGATACGCAGTATTTT
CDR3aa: CASSLGGLTDTQYF

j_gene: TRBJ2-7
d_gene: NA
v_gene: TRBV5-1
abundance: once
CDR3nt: TGCGCCAGCAGCCCGGACAGCGGCGAGCAGTACTTC
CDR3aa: CASSPDSGEQYF

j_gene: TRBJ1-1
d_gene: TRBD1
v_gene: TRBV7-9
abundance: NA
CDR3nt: TGTGCCAGCAGCTTAGATAGGACAGGAGGGGAAGCTTTCTTT
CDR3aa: CASSLDRTGGEAFF

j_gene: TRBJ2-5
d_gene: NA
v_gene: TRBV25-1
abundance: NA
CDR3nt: TGTGCCAGCAGTGAATATGCGGCAGAGCAAGAGACCCAGTACTTC
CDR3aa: CASSEYAAEQETQYF

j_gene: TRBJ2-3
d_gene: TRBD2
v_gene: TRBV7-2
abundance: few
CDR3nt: TGTGCCAGCAGCCCCAGACTAGCGGCAGATACGCAGTATTTT
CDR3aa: CASSPRLAADTQYF

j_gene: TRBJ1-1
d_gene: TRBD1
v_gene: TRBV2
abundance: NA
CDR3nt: TGTGCCAGCAGTGAGCAGGGGGCGCGGACTGAAGCTTTCTTT
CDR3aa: CASSEQGARTEAFF

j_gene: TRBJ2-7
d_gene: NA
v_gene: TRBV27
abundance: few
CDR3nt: TGTGCCAGCAGTCACCGACAGGACTCCTACGAGCAGTACTTC
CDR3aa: CASSHRQDSYEQYF

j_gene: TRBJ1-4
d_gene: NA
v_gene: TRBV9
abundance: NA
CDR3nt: TGTGCCAGCAGCGTAGGCAGCGGGCGGGATGAAAAACTGTTTTTT
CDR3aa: CASSVGSGRDEKLFF

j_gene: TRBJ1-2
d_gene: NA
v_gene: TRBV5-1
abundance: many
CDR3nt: TGCGCCAGCAGCGGGGAAAACTATGGCTACACCTTC
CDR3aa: CASSGENYGYTF

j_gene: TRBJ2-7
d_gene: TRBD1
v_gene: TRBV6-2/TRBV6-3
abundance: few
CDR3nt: TGTGCCAGCAGTGACGGGACAGGGAACCTCTACGAGCAGTACTTC
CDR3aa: CASSDGTGNLYEQYF

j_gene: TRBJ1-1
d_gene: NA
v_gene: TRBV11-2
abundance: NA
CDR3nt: TGTGCCAGCAGCCGTGAAAGGGACACTGAAGCTTTCTTT
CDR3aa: CASSRERDTEAFF

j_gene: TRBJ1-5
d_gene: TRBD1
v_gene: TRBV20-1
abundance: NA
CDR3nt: TGCAGTGCTAGATATTCGGGACAGGGGGCCAATCAGCCCCAGCATTTT
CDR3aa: CSARYSGQGANQPQHF

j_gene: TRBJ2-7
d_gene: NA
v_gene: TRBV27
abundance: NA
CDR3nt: TGTGCCAGCAGTTTATCTTACAGGGACGACTACGAGCAGTACTTC
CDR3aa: CASSLSYRDDYEQYF

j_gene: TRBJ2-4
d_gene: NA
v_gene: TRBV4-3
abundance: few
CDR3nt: TGCGCCAGCAGCCAAGAGTTGAGGGAGTACGTCGGCATTCAGTACTTC
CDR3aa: CASSQELREYVGIQYF

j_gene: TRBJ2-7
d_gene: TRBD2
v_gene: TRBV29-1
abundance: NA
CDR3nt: TGCAGCGTTGACGGTCTAGCGGGAGGGCACTACGAGCAGTACTTC
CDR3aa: CSVDGLAGGHYEQYF

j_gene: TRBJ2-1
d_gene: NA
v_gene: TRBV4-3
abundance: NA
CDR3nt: TGCGCCAGCAGCCAAGTGGGTGGTAGCGCCTACAATGAGCAGTTCTTC
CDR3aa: CASSQVGGSAYNEQFF

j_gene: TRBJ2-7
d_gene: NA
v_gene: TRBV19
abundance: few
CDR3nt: TGTGCCAGTAGTATACAGGGCTTATCCTACGAGCAGTACTTC
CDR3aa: CASSIQGLSYEQYF

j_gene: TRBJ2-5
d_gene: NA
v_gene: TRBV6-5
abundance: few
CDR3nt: TGTGCCAGCAGCCCGACGTCCCATGGAGAGACCCAGTACTTC
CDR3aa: CASSPTSHGETQYF

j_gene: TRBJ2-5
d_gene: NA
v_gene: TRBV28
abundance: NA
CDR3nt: TGTGCCAGCAGCGTCGCCAATCTGCTGGAGACCCAGTACTTC
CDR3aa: CASSVANLLETQYF

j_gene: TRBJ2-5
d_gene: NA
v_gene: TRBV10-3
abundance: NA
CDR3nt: TGTGCCATCAGTGGTCTTAACAAAGAGACCCAGTACTTC
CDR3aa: CAISGLNKETQYF

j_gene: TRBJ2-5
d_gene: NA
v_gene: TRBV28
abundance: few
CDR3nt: TGTGCCAGCAGATTTAATGGGGAGACCCAGTACTTC
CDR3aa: CASRFNGETQYF

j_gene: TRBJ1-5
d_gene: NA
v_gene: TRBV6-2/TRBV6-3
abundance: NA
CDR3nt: TGTGCCAGCAACTACGGGGTGGACCGGTCCAATCAGCCCCAGCATTTT
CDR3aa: CASNYGVDRSNQPQHF

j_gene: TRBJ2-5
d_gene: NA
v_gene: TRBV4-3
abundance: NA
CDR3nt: TGCGCCAGCAGCCAAGTCCCCGAAACGGAGCGGTACTTC
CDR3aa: CASSQVPETERYF

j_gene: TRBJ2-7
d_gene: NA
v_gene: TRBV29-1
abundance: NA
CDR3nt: TGCAGCGTTACAGGGGAGGCCTACGAGCAGTACTTC
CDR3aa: CSVTGEAYEQYF

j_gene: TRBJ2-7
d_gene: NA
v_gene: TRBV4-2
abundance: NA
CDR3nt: TGTGCCAGCAGCCAGAACCCCCCACAGAGGTCTGACGAGCAGTACTTC
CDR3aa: CASSQNPPQRSDEQYF

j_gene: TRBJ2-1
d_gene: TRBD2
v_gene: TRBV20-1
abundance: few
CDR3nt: TGCAGTGCTACTAAGACTAGCGGGAACAATGAGCAGTTCTTC
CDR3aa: CSATKTSGNNEQFF

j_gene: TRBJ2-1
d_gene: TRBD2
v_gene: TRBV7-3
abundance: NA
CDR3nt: TGTGCCAGCAGCGGTACCGGGACTAGCGGGGGCAATGAGCAGTTCTTC
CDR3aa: CASSGTGTSGGNEQFF

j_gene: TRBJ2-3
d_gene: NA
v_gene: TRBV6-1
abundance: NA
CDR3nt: TGTGCCAGCACCCCCGCCCGGACTAGCACAGATACGCAGTATTTT
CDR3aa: CASTPARTSTDTQYF

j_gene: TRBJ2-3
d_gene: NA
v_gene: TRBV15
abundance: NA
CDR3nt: TGTGCCACCGGTGATTGGCCTAGCACAGATACGCAGTATTTT
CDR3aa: CATGDWPSTDTQYF

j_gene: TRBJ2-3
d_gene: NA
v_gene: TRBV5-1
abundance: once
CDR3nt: TGCGCCAGCAGCTTATTCGGGGGAAGGGGAGATACGCAGTATTTT
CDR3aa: CASSLFGGRGDTQYF

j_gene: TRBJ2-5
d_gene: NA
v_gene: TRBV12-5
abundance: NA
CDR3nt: TGTGCTAGTGGTTCACAACCGGAGACCCAGTACTTC
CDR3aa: CASGSQPETQYF

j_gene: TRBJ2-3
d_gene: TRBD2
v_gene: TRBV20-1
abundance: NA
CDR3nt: TGCAGTGCTACGAGGGGACTAGCGGGAGGACCTAGCACAGATACGCAGTATTTT
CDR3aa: CSATRGLAGGPSTDTQYF

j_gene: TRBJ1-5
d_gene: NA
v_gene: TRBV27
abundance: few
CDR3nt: TGTGCCGCCGGGGGTAGCAATCAGCCCCAGCATTTT
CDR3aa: CAAGGSNQPQHF

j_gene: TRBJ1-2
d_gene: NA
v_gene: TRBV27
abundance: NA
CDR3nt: TGTGCCAGCAGTCCCAGTGGGCCCTATGGCTACACCTTC
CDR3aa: CASSPSGPYGYTF

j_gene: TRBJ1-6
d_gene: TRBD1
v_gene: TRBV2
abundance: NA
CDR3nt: TGTGCCAGCAGTAGGACAGGGAATTCACCCCTCCACTTT
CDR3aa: CASSRTGNSPLHF

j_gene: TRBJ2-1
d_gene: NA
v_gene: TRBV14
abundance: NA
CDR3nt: TGTGCCAGCAGCCAATTCGGGACATTAGGCGGGGAGCAGTTCTTC
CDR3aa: CASSQFGTLGGEQFF

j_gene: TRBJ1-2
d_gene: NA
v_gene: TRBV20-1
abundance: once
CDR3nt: TGCAGTGCTAGAGATCTCAGGGGTGGCTACACCTTC
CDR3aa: CSARDLRGGYTF

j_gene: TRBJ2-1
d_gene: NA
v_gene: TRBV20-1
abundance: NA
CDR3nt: TGCAGTGCTTCAAGGCAAAATGAGCAGTTCTTC
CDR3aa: CSASRQNEQFF